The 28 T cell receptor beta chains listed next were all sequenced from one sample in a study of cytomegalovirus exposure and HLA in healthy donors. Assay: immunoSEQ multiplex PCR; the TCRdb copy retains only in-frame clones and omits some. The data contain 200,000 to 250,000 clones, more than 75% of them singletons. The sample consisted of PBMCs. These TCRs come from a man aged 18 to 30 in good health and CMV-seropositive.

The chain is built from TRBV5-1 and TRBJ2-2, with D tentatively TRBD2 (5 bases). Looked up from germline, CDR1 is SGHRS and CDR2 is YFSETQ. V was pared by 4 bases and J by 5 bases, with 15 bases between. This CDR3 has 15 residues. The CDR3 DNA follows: TGCGCCAGCAGCCACGGAGGCGCTGGGACCGGGGAGCTGTTTTTT. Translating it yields CASSHGGAGTGELFF.

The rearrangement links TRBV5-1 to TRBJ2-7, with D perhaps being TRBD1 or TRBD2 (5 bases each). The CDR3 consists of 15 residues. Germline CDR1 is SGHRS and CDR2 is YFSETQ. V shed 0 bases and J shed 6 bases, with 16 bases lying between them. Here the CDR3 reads CASSLEAPPGAEQYF. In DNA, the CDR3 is TGCGCCAGCAGCTTGGAGGCGCCCCCCGGGGCCGAGCAGTACTTC.

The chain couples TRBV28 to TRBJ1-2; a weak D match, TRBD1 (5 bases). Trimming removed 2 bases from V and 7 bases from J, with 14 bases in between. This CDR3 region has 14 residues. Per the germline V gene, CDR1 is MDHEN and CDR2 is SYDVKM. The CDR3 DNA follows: TGTGCCAGCAGTTTAGGCAGGGTTTTAGGTGGCTACACCTTC. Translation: CASSLGRVLGGYTF.

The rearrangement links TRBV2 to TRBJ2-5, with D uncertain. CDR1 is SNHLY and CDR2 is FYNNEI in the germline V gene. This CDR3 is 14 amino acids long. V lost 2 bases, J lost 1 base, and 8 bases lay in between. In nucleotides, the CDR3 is TGTGCCAGCAGTGAATTAGGCAGCCAAGAGACCCAGTACTTC. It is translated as CASSELGSQETQYF.

CDR3 sequence reads: CASSLVEGAGNTEAFF. In nucleotides, the CDR3 is TGTGCCAGCAGCTTAGTGGAGGGGGCGGGAAACACTGAAGCTTTCTTT. The chain uses TRBV7-8 and TRBJ1-1; 7 nucleotides line up with TRBD1. The CDR3 has 16 residues. V lost 1 base, J lost 2 bases, and 7 bases stayed unmatched. CDR1 SGHVS and CDR2 FQNEAQ come from the germline V gene.

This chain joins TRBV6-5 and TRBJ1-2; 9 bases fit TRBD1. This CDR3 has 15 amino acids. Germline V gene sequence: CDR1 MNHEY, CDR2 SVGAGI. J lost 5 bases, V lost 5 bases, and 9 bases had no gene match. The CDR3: CASSPAGTGSYGYTF. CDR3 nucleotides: TGTGCCAGCAGTCCAGCCGGGACAGGGTCGTATGGCTACACCTTC.

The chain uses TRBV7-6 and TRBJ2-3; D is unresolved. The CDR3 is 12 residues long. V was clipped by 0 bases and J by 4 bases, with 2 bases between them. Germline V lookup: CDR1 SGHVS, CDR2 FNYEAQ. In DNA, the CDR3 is TGTGCCAGCAGCTTAGCATCAGATACGCAGTATTTT. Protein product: CASSLASDTQYF.

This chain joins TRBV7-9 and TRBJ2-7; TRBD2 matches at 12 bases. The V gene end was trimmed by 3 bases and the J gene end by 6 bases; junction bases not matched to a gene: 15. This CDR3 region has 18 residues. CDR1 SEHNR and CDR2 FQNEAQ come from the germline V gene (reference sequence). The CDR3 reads CASSFEPGLAGHASEQYF. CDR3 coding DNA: TGTGCCAGCAGCTTTGAGCCGGGACTAGCGGGCCATGCCTCCGAGCAGTACTTC.

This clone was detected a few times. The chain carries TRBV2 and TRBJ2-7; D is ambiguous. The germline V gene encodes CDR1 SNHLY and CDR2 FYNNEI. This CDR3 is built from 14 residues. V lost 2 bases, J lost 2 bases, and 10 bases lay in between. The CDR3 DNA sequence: TGTGCCAGCAGTGAATACCGGCAGACCTACGAGCAGTACTTC. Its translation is CASSEYRQTYEQYF.

The chain's CDR3 is CASSYTSLGYNEQFF. The CDR3 coding sequence is TGTGCCAGCAGTTACACTTCGTTGGGTTACAATGAGCAGTTCTTC. V gene TRBV6-5 combines with J gene TRBJ2-1; D ambiguous. The CDR3 has 15 residues. Germline CDR1 is MNHEY and CDR2 is SVGAGI. Between the trimmed V and J ends, which lost 2 bases and 4 bases, there was a span of 12 bases.

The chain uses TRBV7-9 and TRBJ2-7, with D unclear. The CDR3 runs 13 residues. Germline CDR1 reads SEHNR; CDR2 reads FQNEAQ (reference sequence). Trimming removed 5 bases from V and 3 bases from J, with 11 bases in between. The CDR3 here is CASSGPADYEQYF. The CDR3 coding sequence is TGTGCCAGCAGCGGCCCGGCGGACTACGAGCAGTACTTC.

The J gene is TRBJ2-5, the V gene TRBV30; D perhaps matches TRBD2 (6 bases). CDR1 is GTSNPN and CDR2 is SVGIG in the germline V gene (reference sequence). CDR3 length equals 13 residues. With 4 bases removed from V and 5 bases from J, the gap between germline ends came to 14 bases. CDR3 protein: CAWISAGGETQYF. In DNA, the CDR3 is TGTGCCTGGATCTCAGCGGGCGGCGAGACCCAGTACTTC.

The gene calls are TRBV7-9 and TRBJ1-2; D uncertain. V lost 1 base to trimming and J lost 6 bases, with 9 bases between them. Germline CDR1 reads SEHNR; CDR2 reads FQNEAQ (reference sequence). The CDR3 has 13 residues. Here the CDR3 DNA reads TGTGCCAGCAGCTTAGGGGGAGGTAATGGCTACACCTTC. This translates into CASSLGGGNGYTF.

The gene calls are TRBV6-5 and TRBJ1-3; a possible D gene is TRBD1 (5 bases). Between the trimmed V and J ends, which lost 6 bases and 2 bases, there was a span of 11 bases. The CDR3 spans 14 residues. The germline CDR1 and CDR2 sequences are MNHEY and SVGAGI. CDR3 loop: CASRSGTAGNTIYF. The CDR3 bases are TGTGCCAGCAGAAGTGGGACGGCTGGAAACACCATATATTTT.

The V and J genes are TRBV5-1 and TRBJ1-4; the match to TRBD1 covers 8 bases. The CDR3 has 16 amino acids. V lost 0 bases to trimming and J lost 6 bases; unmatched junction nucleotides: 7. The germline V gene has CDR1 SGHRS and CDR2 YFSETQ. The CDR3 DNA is TGCGCCAGCAGCTTGGCCTACAGGGGGATCGATGAAAAACTGTTTTTT. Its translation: CASSLAYRGIDEKLFF.

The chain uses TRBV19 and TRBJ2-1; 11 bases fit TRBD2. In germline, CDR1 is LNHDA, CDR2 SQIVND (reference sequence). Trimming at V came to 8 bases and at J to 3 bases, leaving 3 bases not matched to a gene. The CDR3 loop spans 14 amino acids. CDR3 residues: CASGGTSGYNEQFF. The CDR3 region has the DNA TGTGCCAGTGGCGGGACTAGCGGCTACAATGAGCAGTTCTTC.

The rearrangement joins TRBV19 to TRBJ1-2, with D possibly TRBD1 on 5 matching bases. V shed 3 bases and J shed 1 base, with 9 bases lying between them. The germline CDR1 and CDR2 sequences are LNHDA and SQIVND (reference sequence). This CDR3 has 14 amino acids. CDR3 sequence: CASSMGRDNYGYTF. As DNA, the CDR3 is TGTGCCAGTAGTATGGGACGGGATAACTATGGCTACACCTTC.

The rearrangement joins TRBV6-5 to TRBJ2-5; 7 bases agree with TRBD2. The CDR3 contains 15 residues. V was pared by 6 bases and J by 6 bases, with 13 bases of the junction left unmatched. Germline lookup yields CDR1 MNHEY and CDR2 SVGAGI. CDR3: CASSRPPGLSQTQYF. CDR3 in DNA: TGTGCCAGCAGCCGCCCCCCGGGACTATCCCAGACCCAGTACTTC.

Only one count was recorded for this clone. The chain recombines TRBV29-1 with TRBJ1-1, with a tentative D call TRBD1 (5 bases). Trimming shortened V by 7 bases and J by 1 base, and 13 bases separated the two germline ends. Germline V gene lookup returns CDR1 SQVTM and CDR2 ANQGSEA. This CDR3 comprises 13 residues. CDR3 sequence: CSAARGENTEAFF. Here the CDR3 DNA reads TGCAGCGCCGCACGGGGGGAGAACACTGAAGCTTTCTTT.

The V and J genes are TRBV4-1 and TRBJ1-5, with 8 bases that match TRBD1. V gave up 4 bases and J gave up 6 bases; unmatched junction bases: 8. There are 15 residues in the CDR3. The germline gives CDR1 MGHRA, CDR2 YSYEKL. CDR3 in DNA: TGCGCCAGCAGCCGAAGCAGGGGGCCGGGTCAGCCCCAGCATTTT. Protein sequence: CASSRSRGPGQPQHF.

In DNA, the CDR3 is TGTGCCAGCAGTTGGGGGGGTGGGGTCCAAGAGACCCAGTACTTC. Translated: CASSWGGGVQETQYF. The chain is built from TRBV6-5 and TRBJ2-5; 7 bases map to TRBD2. V dropped 4 bases and J dropped 1; count of bases not matched to a gene: 6. CDR3 length: 15 residues. Germline V CDR1 and CDR2: MNHEY, SVGAGI.

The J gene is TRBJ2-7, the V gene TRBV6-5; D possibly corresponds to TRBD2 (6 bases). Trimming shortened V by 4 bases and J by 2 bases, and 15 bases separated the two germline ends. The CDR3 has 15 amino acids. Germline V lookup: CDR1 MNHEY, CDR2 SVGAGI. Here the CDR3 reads CASSSTGLQAYEQYF. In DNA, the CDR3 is TGTGCCAGCAGTTCCACGGGACTCCAGGCCTACGAGCAGTACTTC.

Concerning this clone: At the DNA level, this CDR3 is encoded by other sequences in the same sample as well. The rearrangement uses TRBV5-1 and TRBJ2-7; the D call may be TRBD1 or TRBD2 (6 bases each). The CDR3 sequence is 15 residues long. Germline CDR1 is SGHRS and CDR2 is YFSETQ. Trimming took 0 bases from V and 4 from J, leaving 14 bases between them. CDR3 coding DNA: TGCGCCAGCAGCTTGGCTGGGGGGCGCGGATACGAGCAGTACTTC. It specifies CASSLAGGRGYEQYF.

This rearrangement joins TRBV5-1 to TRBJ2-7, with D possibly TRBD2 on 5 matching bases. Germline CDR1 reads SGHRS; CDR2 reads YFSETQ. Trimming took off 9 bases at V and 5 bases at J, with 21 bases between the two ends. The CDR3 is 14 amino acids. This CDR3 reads CATSPGNPADEQYF. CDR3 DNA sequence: TGCGCCACATCTCCCGGGAATCCGGCAGACGAGCAGTACTTC.

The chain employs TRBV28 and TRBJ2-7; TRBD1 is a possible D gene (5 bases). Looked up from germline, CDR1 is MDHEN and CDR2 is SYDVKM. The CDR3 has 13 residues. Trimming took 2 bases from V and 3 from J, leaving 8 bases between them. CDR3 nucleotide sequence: TGTGCCAGCAGTTTAGGGGCAGACTACGAGCAGTACTTC. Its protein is CASSLGADYEQYF.

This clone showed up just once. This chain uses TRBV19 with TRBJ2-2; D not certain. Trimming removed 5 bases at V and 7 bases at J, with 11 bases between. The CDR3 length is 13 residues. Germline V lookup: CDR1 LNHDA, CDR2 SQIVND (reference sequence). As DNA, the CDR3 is TGTGCCAGTAGTCCCCGGGCCGTCGGGGAGCTGTTTTTT. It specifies CASSPRAVGELFF.

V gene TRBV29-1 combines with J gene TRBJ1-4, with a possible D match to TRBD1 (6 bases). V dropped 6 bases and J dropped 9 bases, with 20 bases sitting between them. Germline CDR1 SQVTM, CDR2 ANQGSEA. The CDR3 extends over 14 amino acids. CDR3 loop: CSVGAGTSGKKLFF. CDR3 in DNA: TGCAGCGTGGGGGCGGGAACAAGTGGAAAAAAACTGTTTTTT.

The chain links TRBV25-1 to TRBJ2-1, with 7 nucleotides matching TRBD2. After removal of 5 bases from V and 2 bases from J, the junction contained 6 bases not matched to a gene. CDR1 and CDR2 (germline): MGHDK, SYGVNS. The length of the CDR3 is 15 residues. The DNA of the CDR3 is TGTGCCAGCAGTAGGGAGGGAGGGCCCTACAATGAGCAGTTCTTC. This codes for CASSREGGPYNEQFF.